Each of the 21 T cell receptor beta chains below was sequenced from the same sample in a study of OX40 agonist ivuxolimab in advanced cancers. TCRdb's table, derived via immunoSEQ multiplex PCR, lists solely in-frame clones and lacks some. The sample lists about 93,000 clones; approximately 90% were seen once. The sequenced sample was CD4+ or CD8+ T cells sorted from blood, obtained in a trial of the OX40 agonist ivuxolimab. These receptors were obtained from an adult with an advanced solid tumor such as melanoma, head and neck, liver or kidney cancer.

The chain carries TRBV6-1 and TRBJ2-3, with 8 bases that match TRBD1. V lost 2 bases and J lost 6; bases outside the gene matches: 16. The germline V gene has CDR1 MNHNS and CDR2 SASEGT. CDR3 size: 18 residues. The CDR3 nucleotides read TGTGCCAGCAGTGAAACTGGCGGTGTTTACAGGGGGAAGGATACGCAGTATTTT. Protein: CASSETGGVYRGKDTQYF.

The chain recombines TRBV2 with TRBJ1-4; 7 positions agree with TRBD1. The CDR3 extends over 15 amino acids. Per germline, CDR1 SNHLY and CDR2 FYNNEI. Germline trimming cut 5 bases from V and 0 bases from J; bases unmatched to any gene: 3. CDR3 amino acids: CASSWDRTTNEKLFF. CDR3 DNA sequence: TGTGCCAGCAGTTGGGACAGAACAACTAATGAAAAACTGTTTTTT. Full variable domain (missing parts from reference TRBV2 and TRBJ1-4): EPEVTQTPSHQVTQMGQEVILRCVPISNHLYFYWYRQILGQKVEFLVSFYNNEISEKSEIFDDQFSVERPDGSNFTLKIRSTKLEDSAMYFCASSWDRTTNEKLFFGSGTQLSVL.

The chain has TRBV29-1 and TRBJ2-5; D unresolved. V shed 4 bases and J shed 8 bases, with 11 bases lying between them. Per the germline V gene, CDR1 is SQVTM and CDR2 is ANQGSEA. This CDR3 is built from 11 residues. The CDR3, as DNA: TGCAGCGTTGCAGCTGCCGAAACCCAGTACTTC. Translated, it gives CSVAAAETQYF. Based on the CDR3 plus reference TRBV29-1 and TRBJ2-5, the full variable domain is SAVISQKPSRDICQRGTSLTIQCQVDSQVTMMFWYRQQPGQSLTLIATANQGSEATYESGFVIDKFPISRPNLTFSTLTVSNMSPEDSSIYLCSVAAAETQYFGPGTRLLVL.

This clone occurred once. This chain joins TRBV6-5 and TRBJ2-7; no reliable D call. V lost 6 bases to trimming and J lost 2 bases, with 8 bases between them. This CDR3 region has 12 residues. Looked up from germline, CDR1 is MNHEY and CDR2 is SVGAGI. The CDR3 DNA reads TGTGCCAGCAGCCGATTCACCTACGAGCAGTACTTC. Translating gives CASSRFTYEQYF.

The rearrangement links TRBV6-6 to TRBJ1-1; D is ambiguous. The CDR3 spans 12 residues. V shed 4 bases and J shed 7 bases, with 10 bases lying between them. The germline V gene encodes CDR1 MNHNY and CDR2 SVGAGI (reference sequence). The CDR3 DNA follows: TGTGCCAGCAGTTTACAGTTTGGTGAAGCTTTCTTT. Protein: CASSLQFGEAFF.

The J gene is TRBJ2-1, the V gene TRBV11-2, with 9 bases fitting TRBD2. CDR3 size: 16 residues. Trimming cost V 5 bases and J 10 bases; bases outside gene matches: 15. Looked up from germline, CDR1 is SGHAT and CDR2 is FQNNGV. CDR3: CASSLVSTSGYPEQFF. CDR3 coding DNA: TGTGCCAGCAGCCTGGTCTCGACTAGCGGATACCCGGAGCAGTTCTTC.

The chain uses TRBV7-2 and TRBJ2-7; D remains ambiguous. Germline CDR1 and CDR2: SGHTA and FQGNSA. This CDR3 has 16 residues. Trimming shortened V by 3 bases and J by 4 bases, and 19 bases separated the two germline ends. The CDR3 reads CASSLRPQGVGYEQYF. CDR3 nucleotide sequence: TGTGCCAGCAGCTTGCGTCCGCAAGGAGTGGGGTACGAGCAGTACTTC. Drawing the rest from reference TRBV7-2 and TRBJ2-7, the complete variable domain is GAGVSQSPSNKVTEKGKDVELRCDPISGHTALYWYRQSLGQGLEFLIYFQGNSAPDKSGLPSDRFSAERTGGSVSTLTIQRTQQEDSAVYLCASSLRPQGVGYEQYFGPGTRLTVT.

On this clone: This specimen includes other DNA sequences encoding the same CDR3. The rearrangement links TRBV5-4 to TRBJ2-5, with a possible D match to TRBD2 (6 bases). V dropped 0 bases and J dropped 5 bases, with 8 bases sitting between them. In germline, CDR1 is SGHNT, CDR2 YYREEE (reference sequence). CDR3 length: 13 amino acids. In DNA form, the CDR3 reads TGTGCCAGCAGCTTGGCTGGGGGGGAGACCCAGTACTTC. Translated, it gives CASSLAGGETQYF.

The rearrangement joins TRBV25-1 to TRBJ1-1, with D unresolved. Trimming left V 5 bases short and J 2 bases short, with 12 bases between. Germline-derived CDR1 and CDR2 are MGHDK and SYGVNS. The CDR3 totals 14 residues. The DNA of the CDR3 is TGTGCCAGCAGTAAGGACGGTCCAAACACTGAAGCTTTCTTT. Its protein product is CASSKDGPNTEAFF. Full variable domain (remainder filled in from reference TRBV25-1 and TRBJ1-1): EADIYQTPRYLVIGTGKKITLECSQTMGHDKMYWYQQDPGMELHLIHYSYGVNSTEKGDLSSESTVSRIRTEHFPLTLESARPSHTSQYLCASSKDGPNTEAFFGQGTRLTVV.

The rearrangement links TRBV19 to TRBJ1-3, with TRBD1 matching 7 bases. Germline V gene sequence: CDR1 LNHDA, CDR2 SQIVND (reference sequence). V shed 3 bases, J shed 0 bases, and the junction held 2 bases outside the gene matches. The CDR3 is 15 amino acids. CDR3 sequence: CASSMWTGSGNTIYF. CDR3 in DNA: TGTGCCAGTAGTATGTGGACAGGCTCTGGAAACACCATATATTTT.

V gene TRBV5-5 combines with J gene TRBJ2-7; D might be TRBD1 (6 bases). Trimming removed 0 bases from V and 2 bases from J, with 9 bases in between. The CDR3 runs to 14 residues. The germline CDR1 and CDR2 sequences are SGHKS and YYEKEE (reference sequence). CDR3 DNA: TGTGCCAGCAGCTTGGGGGGGCGCACCTACGAGCAGTACTTC. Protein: CASSLGGRTYEQYF.

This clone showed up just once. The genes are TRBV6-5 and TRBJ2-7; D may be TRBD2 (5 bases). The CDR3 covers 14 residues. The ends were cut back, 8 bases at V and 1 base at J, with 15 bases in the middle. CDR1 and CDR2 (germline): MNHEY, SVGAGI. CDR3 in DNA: TGTGCCAGCCGCACGATTGGGGAGTCCTACGAGCAGTACTTC. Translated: CASRTIGESYEQYF.

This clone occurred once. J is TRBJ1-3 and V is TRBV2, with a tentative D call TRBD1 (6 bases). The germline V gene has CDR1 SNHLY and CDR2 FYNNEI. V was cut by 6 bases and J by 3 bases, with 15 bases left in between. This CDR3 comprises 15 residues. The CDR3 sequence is CASRGGRVDGNTIYF. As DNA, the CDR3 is TGTGCCAGCAGAGGGGGGCGGGTGGATGGAAACACCATATATTTT.

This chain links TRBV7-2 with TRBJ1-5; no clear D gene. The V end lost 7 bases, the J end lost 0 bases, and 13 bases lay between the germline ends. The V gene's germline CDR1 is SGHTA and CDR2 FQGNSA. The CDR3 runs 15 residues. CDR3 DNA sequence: TGTGCCAGCACCTTGACGGGCGATAGCAATCAGCCCCAGCATTTT. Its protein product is CASTLTGDSNQPQHF.

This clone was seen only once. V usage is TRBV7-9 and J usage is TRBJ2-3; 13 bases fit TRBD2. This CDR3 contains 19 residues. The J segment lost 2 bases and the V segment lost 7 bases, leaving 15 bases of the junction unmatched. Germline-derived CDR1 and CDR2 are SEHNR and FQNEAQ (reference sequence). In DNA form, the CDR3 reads TGTGCCAGCATCCCTTCGCCGGGACTAGCGGGATTGGCCACAGATACGCAGTATTTT. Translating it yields CASIPSPGLAGLATDTQYF.

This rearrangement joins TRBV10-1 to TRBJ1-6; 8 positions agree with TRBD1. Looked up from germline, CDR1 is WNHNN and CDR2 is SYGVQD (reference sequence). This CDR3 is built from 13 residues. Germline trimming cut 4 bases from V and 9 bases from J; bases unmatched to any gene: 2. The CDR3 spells CASSATGGSPLHF. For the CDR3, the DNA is TGCGCCAGCAGTGCAACAGGGGGTTCACCCCTCCACTTT.

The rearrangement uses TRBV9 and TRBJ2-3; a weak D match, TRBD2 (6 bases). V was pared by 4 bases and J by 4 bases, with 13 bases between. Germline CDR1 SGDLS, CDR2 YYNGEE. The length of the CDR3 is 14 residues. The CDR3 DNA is TGTGCCAGCAGCCCCCGGGGGATTTCAGATACGCAGTATTTT. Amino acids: CASSPRGISDTQYF.

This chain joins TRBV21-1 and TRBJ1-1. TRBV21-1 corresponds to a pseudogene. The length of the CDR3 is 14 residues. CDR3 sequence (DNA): TGTGCCAGCAGCAAAGTGGACCCACGCGGGGGAGCTTTCTTT. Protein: CASSKVDPRGGAFF.

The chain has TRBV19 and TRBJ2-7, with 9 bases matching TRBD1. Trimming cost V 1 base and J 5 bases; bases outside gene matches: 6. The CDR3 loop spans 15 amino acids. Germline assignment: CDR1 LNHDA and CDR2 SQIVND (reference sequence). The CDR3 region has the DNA TGTGCCAGTAGTATAGCCCAGGACAGGGGCCACGAGCAGTACTTC. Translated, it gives CASSIAQDRGHEQYF. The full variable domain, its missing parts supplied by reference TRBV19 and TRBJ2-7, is DGGITQSPKYLFRKEGQNVTLSCEQNLNHDAMYWYRQDPGQGLRLIYYSQIVNDFQKGDIAEGYSVSREKKESFPLTVTSAQKNPTAFYLCASSIAQDRGHEQYFGPGTRLTVT.

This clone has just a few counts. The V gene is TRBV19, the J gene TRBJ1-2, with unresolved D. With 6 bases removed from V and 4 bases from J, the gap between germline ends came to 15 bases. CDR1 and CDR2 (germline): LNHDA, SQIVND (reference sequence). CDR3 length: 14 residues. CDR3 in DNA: TGTGCCAGTAGCGCCGGGAAGGTCGGCTATGGCTACACCTTC. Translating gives CASSAGKVGYGYTF.

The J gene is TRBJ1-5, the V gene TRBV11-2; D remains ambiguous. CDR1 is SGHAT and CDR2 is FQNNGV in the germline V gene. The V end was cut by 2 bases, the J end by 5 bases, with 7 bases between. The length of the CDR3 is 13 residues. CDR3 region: CASSLSFDQPQHF. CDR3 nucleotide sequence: TGTGCCAGCAGCTTAAGCTTCGATCAGCCCCAGCATTTT.